One TCR beta chain is described in this entry. The clone's antigen remains unknown. Base quality data are lacking; no much larger clone is found one base away. Explained via the paper, the treatment or condition label denotes: live attenuated yellow fever vaccine strain. At every blood-draw timepoint, two biological replicates of bulk PBMCs were collected. A standard Ficoll-Paque protocol was used to isolate PBMCs from peripheral blood. RNA was extracted with TriZol from bulk PBMCs, CD4 and CD8 fractions, and dextramer-positive and dextramer-negative fractions. Synthesis of TCR cDNA relied on 5'RACE template switching, a step that introduced a universal primer site along with unique molecular identifiers. Priming for cDNA synthesis came from both the TCR alpha and TCR beta constant segments. Libraries were amplified in two PCR steps, with sample barcodes and sequencing adapters added in the second step. Libraries were sequenced on Illumina HiSeq 2500 (2x100 bp) or NovaSeq (2x150 bp). On the authors' methods: MIGEC was used to demultiplex reads and collapse the reads into UMI consensus sequences, and MiXCR was used for V(D)J alignment. Vaccine-responding clonotypes were defined with edgeR using replicate PBMC samples, requiring FDR below 0.01 and a log2 fold change above 5 up to day 15. Bulk clonotypes were assigned CD4 or CD8 identity according to which sequenced CD4 or CD8 repertoire held them at higher abundance. In-frame beta chains were kept once TCRdb had trimmed the public reads at Q25 with fastp and called clones with MiXCR. Every entry covers one CDR3 protein and lists the most common genes and DNA from its rows. These V and J calls derive from TCRdb rather than the authors' analysis. Recorded for this sample are 500,000 to 650,000 distinct CDR3 sequences; about 17% of them occurred a single time. 15% to 20% of the sample belongs to the ten largest clones.

The sample originates from a study of T cells after yellow fever vaccination (dated by TCRdb to between 2017 and 2020). Context from the whole study: The SMART-Seq v4 Ultra Low Input RNA kit was used to prepare libraries from fractions with low cell numbers. Blood was collected at multiple timepoints before and after primary and secondary immunization, and bulk PBMC replicates and cell subsets were isolated. Bulk TCR alpha and beta repertoires were sequenced longitudinally to track T-cell clones before and after primary and booster YFV17D yellow fever vaccination. Two healthy male donors made up the cohort, one aged 18 to 29 years and the other aged 30 to 40 years.

The germline V gene (reference sequence) gives CDR1 as MNHEY and CDR2 as SMNVEV. V is cut by 11 bases and J by 7 bases, and the space between the germline ends is 16 bases. The CDR3 goes from the cysteine to the phenylalanine over 12 residues. Left in the record is the CDR3 DNA by itself, 36 bases read in frame from the first base. What the work shows at the level of the full study, not this receptor alone: FACS-sorted repertoires could contain abundant contaminating clonotypes from the bulk population, so computational filtering was required. After the booster, most of the clones that had expanded following primary vaccination were detected again (around 97% of CD4 and 88% of CD8), which suggests that memory was broadly maintained. The secondary T-cell response was found to be weaker but faster than the primary response, with a peak reached on day 5 rather than on day 15. Only a couple of donors were included in the study, so the extent to which the findings can be generalized is limited. A small share of clonotypes occurred in both CD4 and CD8 compartments, likely arising from convergent recombination.

The specimen was PBMCs, collected about 5 days after the first yellow fever vaccination. This clonotype was sampled from a man aged 18 to 30 who received the YFV17D yellow fever vaccine. The V and J genes are TRBV27 and TRBJ2-3; TRBD1 is a weak D gene call, 6 bases matching. CDR3 region: CAAHTQGNTQYF. In nucleotide form, the sequence is TGTGCCGCGCACACTCAGGGGAATACGCAGTATTTT.